This T cell receptor beta chain was profiled in a study of T cell changes during pregnancy in multiple sclerosis. Method: immunoSEQ multiplex PCR; TCRdb's copy keeps in-frame clones and lacks some. The data contain roughly 90,000 clones, 85% to 95% of them singletons. The CDR3 runs to 15 residues. Germline lookup yields CDR1 SGHNT and CDR2 YYREEE (reference sequence). Trimming removed 4 bases from V and 4 bases from J, with 15 bases in between. The sample holds one count of this clone. The source is a female donor with multiple sclerosis, enrolled in a pregnancy study. The gene calls are TRBV5-4 and TRBJ2-1; D may be TRBD1 (6 bases). The sample in question was peripheral blood, obtained in the first trimester of pregnancy. CDR3: CASSGGTGIYNEQFF. DNA for the CDR3: TGTGCCAGCAGCGGGGGAACAGGGATATACAATGAGCAGTTCTTC.